These 23 T cell receptor beta chains share one sample of origin, sequenced in a study of T-cell memory formation after mild COVID-19. TCRdb reprocessed the 5' RACE reads via MiXCR and lists one record per CDR3 protein. The sample contains just under 550,000 distinct CDR3 sequences, just over 20% of which appear only once. Sequences were obtained from PBMCs or a T cell subset sorted from them (not recorded which). These receptors were taken from an adult woman who had mild COVID-19 (a few samples of this study predate the infection). Cell type and time point are not known.

The chain links TRBV7-3 to TRBJ2-1, with no clear D. The V end lost 5 bases, the J end lost 7 bases, and 12 bases lay between the germline ends. The CDR3 is 13 amino acids. Per the germline V gene, CDR1 is SGHTA and CDR2 is FQGTGA. CDR3: CASSAQQVNEQFF. CDR3 in DNA: TGTGCCAGCAGCGCTCAGCAGGTAAATGAGCAGTTCTTC.

The sample holds a few counts of this clonotype. The rearrangement joins TRBV20-1 to TRBJ1-6, with a weak D call TRBD1 (5 bases). V lost 6 bases and J 8 bases, leaving 17 bases between the germline ends. The CDR3 length is 14 residues. Germline V lookup: CDR1 DFQATT, CDR2 SNEGSKA (reference sequence). Here the CDR3 DNA reads TGCAGTGCCCCCCGGCGAGGGGCGGATTCACCCCTCCACTTT. This codes for CSAPRRGADSPLHF.

This clonotype was detected only a few times. The CDR3 here is CATSEDITYEQYF. CDR3 DNA: TGTGCCACCTCAGAGGACATCACCTACGAGCAGTACTTC. The V gene is TRBV24-1, the J gene TRBJ2-7, with D possibly TRBD1 on 5 matching bases. The V gene's germline CDR1 is KGHDR and CDR2 SFDVKD. V shed 9 bases and J shed 2 bases, with 13 bases lying between them. This CDR3 spans 13 amino acids.

This chain connects TRBV2 to TRBJ1-5; D gene unclear. Germline CDR1 SNHLY, CDR2 FYNNEI. Trimming left V 4 bases short and J 0 bases short, with 13 bases between. This CDR3 is 16 amino acids long. CDR3 in amino acids: CASSVGRIYSNQPQHF. CDR3 nucleotides: TGTGCCAGCAGTGTTGGAAGAATTTATAGCAATCAGCCCCAGCATTTT.

The chain links TRBV20-1 to TRBJ2-7, with D possibly TRBD1 on 6 matching bases. Germline V gene lookup returns CDR1 DFQATT and CDR2 SNEGSKA (reference sequence). The CDR3 is 14 amino acids. V was cut by 3 bases and J by 3 bases, with 15 bases left in between. The CDR3 loop reads CSASRYQGHYEQYF. The DNA for the CDR3 is TGCAGTGCTAGTAGGTATCAGGGACACTACGAGCAGTACTTC.

Only one count was recorded for this clonotype. V gene TRBV6-5 combines with J gene TRBJ1-2; D unresolved. CDR3 length: 15 amino acids. Trimming left V 7 bases short and J 8 bases short, with 23 bases between. Germline CDR1 and CDR2: MNHEY and SVGAGI. This CDR3 reads CASTLRFNGRAGYTF. In DNA, the CDR3 is TGTGCCAGCACCTTAAGGTTTAACGGCCGGGCGGGCTACACCTTC.

The chain has TRBV4-1 and TRBJ1-5; no definite D call. The CDR3 consists of 16 residues. Germline values: CDR1 MGHRA, CDR2 YSYEKL. V shed 2 bases and J shed 2 bases, with 13 bases lying between them. CDR3 residues: CASSQPSGVGNQPQHF. DNA for the CDR3: TGCGCCAGCAGCCAACCTAGCGGGGTAGGCAATCAGCCCCAGCATTTT.

This clonotype was seen only a few times. The chain joins TRBV7-9 to TRBJ2-1; D might be TRBD1 or TRBD2, each matching 5 bases. V was pared by 1 base and J by 0 bases, with 13 bases between. From germline, CDR1 is SEHNR and CDR2 FQNEAQ (reference sequence). The CDR3 runs to 17 residues. CDR3: CASSLGGSLSSYNEQFF. DNA of the CDR3: TGTGCCAGCAGCTTAGGGGGGTCTCTTAGCTCCTACAATGAGCAGTTCTTC.

J is TRBJ2-7 and V is TRBV6-2 or TRBV6-3; 7 bases are shared with TRBD2. The CDR3 spans 15 residues. Germline CDR1 and CDR2: MNHEY and SVGEGT. Trimming at V came to 2 bases and at J to 4 bases, leaving 8 bases not matched to a gene. The DNA of the CDR3 is TGTGCCAGCAGTTACGGTGCGGGACTACAGTACGAGCAGTACTTC. Encoded protein: CASSYGAGLQYEQYF.

The V and J genes are TRBV7-9 and TRBJ1-5, with 10 positions matching TRBD1. Germline loops: CDR1 SEHNR, CDR2 FQNEAQ (reference sequence). This CDR3 is built from 13 residues. With V trimmed by 5 bases and J by 8 bases, 3 bases remained unmatched. CDR3 region: CASSRQGAEPQHF. The CDR3 DNA follows: TGTGCCAGCAGCCGACAGGGGGCTGAGCCCCAGCATTTT.

This chain joins TRBV7-9 and TRBJ1-4; 12 bases align to TRBD1. The ends lost 3 bases at V and 6 bases at J; junction bases unmatched: 2. The germline CDR1 and CDR2 sequences are SEHNR and FQNEAQ (reference sequence). This CDR3 contains 15 residues. The CDR3 bases are TGTGCCAGCAGCTTGGGACAGGGGGCGGATGAAAAACTGTTTTTT. Its protein is CASSLGQGADEKLFF.

This chain joins TRBV7-9 and TRBJ2-5; D could derive from TRBD1 or TRBD2 (6 bases each). The CDR3 is 16 residues long. V was pared by 4 bases and J by 5 bases, with 20 bases between. CDR1 is SEHNR and CDR2 is FQNEAQ in the germline V gene (reference sequence). CDR3 amino acids: CASSSGVGGALETQYF. DNA for the CDR3: TGTGCCAGCAGCTCCGGGGTCGGGGGCGCGCTGGAGACCCAGTACTTC. The whole variable domain, remainder taken from reference TRBV7-9 and TRBJ2-5, is DTGVSQNPRHKITKRGQNVTFRCDPISEHNRLYWYRQTLGQGPEFLTYFQNEAQLEKSRLLSDRFSAERPKGSFSTLEIQRTEQGDSAMYLCASSSGVGGALETQYFGPGTRLLVL.

This clonotype was counted many times. This chain links TRBV7-2 with TRBJ2-3, with 7 bases aligning to TRBD2. Trimming took 5 bases from V and 1 from J; bases not matched to a gene: 12. The CDR3 spans 17 residues. Germline values: CDR1 SGHTA, CDR2 FQGNSA. CDR3 sequence: CASSPRPRGIRTDTQYF. Written as DNA, the CDR3 is TGTGCCAGCAGCCCCCGCCCGCGGGGGATACGCACAGATACGCAGTATTTT.

Only a few counts were recorded for this clonotype. The V gene is TRBV21-1, the J gene TRBJ2-1; TRBD2 is the table's D call, not checked against the DNA. TRBV21-1 is listed as a pseudogene. The CDR3 loop spans 23 amino acids. The CDR3 loop is CASSSPRGGSVIAGVKVGNEQFF. In DNA, the CDR3 is TGTGCCAGCAGCAGCCCTCGAGGTGGGTCGGTAATAGCGGGAGTGAAGGTTGGGAATGAGCAGTTCTTC.

The V gene is TRBV5-6, the J gene TRBJ2-4, with 10 bases that match TRBD2. The germline CDR1 and CDR2 sequences are SGHDT and YYEEEE. With 4 bases clipped from V and 0 bases from J, the junction kept 10 bases outside the gene matches. The CDR3 is 18 residues long. CDR3 in amino acids: CASSNGAGGELAKNIQYF. CDR3 bases: TGTGCCAGCAGCAACGGAGCGGGGGGGGAACTAGCCAAAAACATTCAGTACTTC.

The rearrangement uses TRBV6-5 and TRBJ2-3; 7 bases fit TRBD2. V lost 2 bases, J lost 5 bases, and 4 bases stayed unmatched. This CDR3 is built from 14 residues. Germline CDR1 is MNHEY and CDR2 is SVGAGI. The CDR3 DNA reads TGTGCCAGCAGTTACGGGGGGGTGGTAGATACGCAGTATTTT. It is translated as CASSYGGVVDTQYF.

This clonotype was observed a few times. The chain combines TRBV5-4 with TRBJ1-1, with 9 bases matching TRBD1. CDR1 and CDR2 (germline): SGHNT, YYREEE (reference sequence). The CDR3 covers 16 residues. V was pared by 0 bases and J by 1 base, with 4 bases of the junction left unmatched. CDR3 sequence reads: CASSLVGTGPNTEAFF. The CDR3 nucleotides are TGTGCCAGCAGCTTGGTAGGGACAGGGCCGAACACTGAAGCTTTCTTT.

The gene calls are TRBV29-1 and TRBJ1-1; D ambiguous. Per the germline V gene, CDR1 is SQVTM and CDR2 is ANQGSEA. The CDR3 extends over 11 amino acids. CDR3 sequence: CRVDENTEAFF. CDR3 nucleotides: TGCAGGGTAGACGAGAACACTGAAGCTTTCTTT.

A few counts support this clonotype. The V and J genes are TRBV24-1 and TRBJ1-1; D is unclear. The CDR3 is made up of 14 amino acids. From germline, CDR1 is KGHDR and CDR2 SFDVKD. Trimming pared 4 bases from V and 8 bases from J, leaving 16 bases between. CDR3 in DNA: TGTGCCACCAGTGACCGGAGGCAAAAGGCCGAAGCTTTCTTT. It yields the protein CATSDRRQKAEAFF.

The chain employs TRBV6-2 or TRBV6-3 and TRBJ2-7; D is unclear. This CDR3 spans 12 amino acids. Germline loops: CDR1 MNHEY, CDR2 SVGEGT. Trimming removed 5 bases at V and 6 bases at J, with 11 bases between. The CDR3 protein is CASSNSLGEQYF. Written as DNA, the CDR3 is TGTGCCAGCAGTAACAGCTTGGGCGAGCAGTACTTC.

The CDR3: CSASPWDTEAFF. The CDR3, as DNA: TGCAGTGCCAGTCCCTGGGACACTGAAGCTTTCTTT. V usage is TRBV20-1 and J usage is TRBJ1-1, with D hard to call. The CDR3 covers 12 residues. Trimming stripped 6 bases from V and 3 bases from J, with 11 bases between. Germline CDR1 is DFQATT and CDR2 is SNEGSKA (reference sequence).

This chain links TRBV20-1 with TRBJ2-1; D call uncertain. The CDR3 spans 16 residues. Trimming cost V 0 bases and J 0 bases, with 12 bases left between them. Germline-derived CDR1 and CDR2 are DFQATT and SNEGSKA (reference sequence). The CDR3 loop is CSARDHGGSSYNEQFF. CDR3 coding DNA: TGCAGTGCTAGAGATCATGGCGGAAGCTCCTACAATGAGCAGTTCTTC.

The chain is built from TRBV3-1 and TRBJ2-7, with a weak D call TRBD2 (6 bases). CDR3 length: 13 amino acids. V was cut by 5 bases and J by 6 bases, with 14 bases left in between. The germline gives CDR1 LGHDT, CDR2 YNNKEL (reference sequence). CDR3 in DNA: TGTGCCAGCAGCGATCTGGGGGGATTCGAGCAGTACTTC. It is translated as CASSDLGGFEQYF.